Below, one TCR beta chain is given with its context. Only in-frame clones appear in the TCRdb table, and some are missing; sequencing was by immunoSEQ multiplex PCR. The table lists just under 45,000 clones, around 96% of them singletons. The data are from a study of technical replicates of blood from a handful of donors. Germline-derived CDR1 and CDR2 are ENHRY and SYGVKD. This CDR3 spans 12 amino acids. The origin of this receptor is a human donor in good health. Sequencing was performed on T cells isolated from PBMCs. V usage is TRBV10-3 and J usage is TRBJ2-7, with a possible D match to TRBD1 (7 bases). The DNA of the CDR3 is TGTGCGGGGGGACAGCCCACCTACGAGCAGTACTTC. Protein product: CAGGQPTYEQYF.